Listed below are T cell receptor beta chains from one sample, sequenced in a study of control samples from healthy donors and cancer patients. TCRdb's copy holds only in-frame clones and misses some; the assay was immunoSEQ multiplex PCR. Among about 220,000 clones listed, about 93% were seen once. The sequenced material came from blood. These receptors were collected from a man in his fifties in good health. CDR3s include the opening cysteine and the closing phenylalanine or tryptophan. D genes are given only for firm matches. Expanded clones are given a class, and other clones once, few, many or no size at all.

clone_size	d_call	v_call	j_call	cdr3_nt	cdr3_aa
NA	NA	TRBV7-9	TRBJ1-1	TGTGCCAGCAGCTTAGAGTTCCGGGATGGCACTGAAGCTTTCTTT	CASSLEFRDGTEAFF
NA	NA	TRBV23-1	TRBJ2-7	TGCGCCAGCAGTCACACCAACAGGGAACACGAGCAGTACTTC	CASSHTNREHEQYF
NA	NA	TRBV29-1	TRBJ2-6	TGCAGCGTATCCAGACACTCTGGGGCCAACGTCCTGACTTTC	CSVSRHSGANVLTF
few	NA	TRBV27	TRBJ2-1	TGTGCCAGCGTCTCCGGGGACAATGAGCAGTTCTTC	CASVSGDNEQFF
NA	NA	TRBV7-6	TRBJ2-2	TGTGCCAGCAGCCCCCGAGGGGGGGGCGGCGGGGAGCTGTTTTTT	CASSPRGGGGGELFF
NA	NA	TRBV18	TRBJ1-2	TGTGCCAGCTCCCAACTAGAGGACTATGGCTACACCTTC	CASSQLEDYGYTF
NA	TRBD2	TRBV2	TRBJ2-3	TGTGCCAGCAGTGAGTCTCGGACTAGCGGAGATACGCAGTATTTT	CASSESRTSGDTQYF
NA	TRBD1	TRBV5-1	TRBJ1-3	TGCGCCAGCAGCTTCGCCACAGGGGAAGGAAACACCATATATTTT	CASSFATGEGNTIYF
NA	TRBD1	TRBV6-5	TRBJ2-2	TGTGCCAGCATTAAGACAGGGGTCACCGGGGAGCTGTTTTTT	CASIKTGVTGELFF
NA	NA	TRBV13	TRBJ2-7	TGTGCCAGCAGCTCCCCCAGCAGTTACGAGCAGTACTTC	CASSSPSSYEQYF
NA	NA	TRBV7-2	TRBJ2-1	TGTGCCAGCAGCTTCCCCCCCAATGAGCAGTTCTTC	CASSFPPNEQFF
once	NA	TRBV19	TRBJ2-5	TGTGCCAGTAGTTCGATACGCGTTCAAGAGACCCAGTACTTC	CASSSIRVQETQYF
NA	NA	TRBV3-1/TRBV3-2	TRBJ1-3	TGTGCCAGCAGCCAGCTGCCAGGGTATACTGGAAACACCATATATTTT	CASSQLPGYTGNTIYF
NA	NA	TRBV28	TRBJ1-3	TGTGCCAGCAGTGGGCAGAACTCTGGAAACACCATATATTTT	CASSGQNSGNTIYF
NA	NA	TRBV28	TRBJ2-1	TGTGCCGTCTGGACCTCGGGTCATGAGCAGTTCTTC	CAVWTSGHEQFF
NA	TRBD1	TRBV4-3	TRBJ2-7	TGCGCCAGCAGCCAAGATAGGGGGCCGTACGAGCAGTACTTC	CASSQDRGPYEQYF
NA	NA	TRBV2	TRBJ1-3	TGTGCCAGCAGTGGGACAGAAGGAAACACCATATATTTT	CASSGTEGNTIYF